The 20 T cell receptor beta chains in this list originate from one sample, sequenced in a study of blood T cell repertoires in COVID-19. This table comes from immunoSEQ multiplex PCR, and its TCRdb copy is limited to in-frame clones, with some not included. The repertoire includes under 300,000 clones, roughly 85% of them detected once, and 13% sits in the top ten. The specimen sequenced was peripheral blood. Every receptor here comes from a human donor in a cohort sampled during active COVID-19.

V usage is TRBV2 and J usage is TRBJ1-6; D unclear. CDR1 SNHLY and CDR2 FYNNEI come from the germline V gene. The germline V and J ends were trimmed by 8 bases and 7 bases, with 12 bases remaining between them. CDR3 size: 13 residues. The chain's CDR3 is CASEERSNSPLHF. CDR3 DNA: TGTGCCAGCGAAGAACGGTCCAATTCACCCCTCCACTTT. The entire variable domain, with the rest obtained from reference TRBV2 and TRBJ1-6, is as follows: EPEVTQTPSHQVTQMGQEVILRCVPISNHLYFYWYRQILGQKVEFLVSFYNNEISEKSEIFDDQFSVERPDGSNFTLKIRSTKLEDSAMYFCASEERSNSPLHFGNGTRLTVT.

The chain carries TRBV6-4 and TRBJ2-1, with 13 bases matching TRBD2. V was pared by 5 bases and J by 8 bases, with 3 bases of the junction left unmatched. Looked up from germline, CDR1 is MRHNA and CDR2 is SNTAGT. The CDR3 loop spans 14 amino acids. The CDR3 bases are TGTGCCAGCAGTAGGACTAGCGGGAGCTATGAGCAGTTCTTC. Its translation is CASSRTSGSYEQFF.

V gene TRBV28 combines with J gene TRBJ2-1, with D hard to call. Trimming removed 0 bases at V and 2 bases at J, with 11 bases between. From germline, CDR1 is MDHEN and CDR2 SYDVKM. The CDR3 totals 16 residues. The CDR3 DNA is TGTGCCAGCAGTTTATGGGGCCGGCAGACCTACAATGAGCAGTTCTTC. This encodes CASSLWGRQTYNEQFF.

The chain couples TRBV5-5 to TRBJ1-5, with D unresolved. Germline CDR1 reads SGHKS; CDR2 reads YYEKEE (reference sequence). V lost 0 bases, J lost 6 bases, and 13 bases lay in between. The CDR3 runs 15 residues. The CDR3 region is CASSLVLGVGQPQHF. The CDR3 nucleotides are TGTGCCAGCAGCTTGGTATTGGGCGTAGGTCAGCCCCAGCATTTT.

The chain uses TRBV19 and TRBJ1-2; 9 nucleotides align to TRBD1. J was trimmed by 7 bases and V by 3 bases; bases with no gene match: 3. The length of the CDR3 is 13 residues. Germline CDR1 reads LNHDA; CDR2 reads SQIVND (reference sequence). CDR3 protein: CASSIGTGSGYTF. The DNA for the CDR3 is TGTGCCAGTAGTATCGGGACAGGGAGTGGCTACACCTTC.

The chain carries TRBV4-3 and TRBJ2-3; the D is unclear. The CDR3 consists of 16 residues. Germline V gives CDR1 LGHNA, CDR2 YSLEER. Trimming shortened V by 0 bases and J by 0 bases, and 10 bases separated the two germline ends. Here the CDR3 reads CASSQEVLTSTDTQYF. CDR3 bases: TGCGCCAGCAGCCAAGAGGTCCTAACTAGCACAGATACGCAGTATTTT.

This chain connects TRBV4-1 to TRBJ1-4; 8 positions match TRBD1. Germline trimming cut 0 bases from V and 11 bases from J; bases unmatched to any gene: 8. Germline loops: CDR1 MGHRA, CDR2 YSYEKL. The CDR3 length is 15 residues. CDR3 region: CASSQELTGGTKLFF. The CDR3 nucleotides are TGCGCCAGCAGCCAAGAGCTAACAGGGGGGACGAAACTGTTTTTT.

CDR3 DNA sequence: TGTGCCAGCAGCCCCGAACATGGACAGGGCCATGGCTACACCTTC. It is translated as CASSPEHGQGHGYTF. The V call is TRBV3-1 (or the pseudogene TRBV3-2), the J call TRBJ1-2; TRBD1 matches 8 bases. The germline gives CDR1 LGHDT, CDR2 YNNKEL (reference sequence). V shed 4 bases and J 6 bases; nucleotides not matched to a gene: 10. This CDR3 comprises 15 residues.

The V call is TRBV6-5, the J call TRBJ2-7; TRBD1 agrees at 9 bases. The V gene's germline CDR1 is MNHEY and CDR2 SVGAGI. With 6 bases clipped from V and 6 bases from J, the junction kept 9 bases outside the gene matches. This CDR3 comprises 14 residues. DNA of the CDR3: TGTGCCAGCAGAACCGGGACAGGGAGATTCGAGCAGTACTTC. This encodes CASRTGTGRFEQYF.

The chain has TRBV5-5 and TRBJ2-7; 7 bases align to TRBD2. The CDR3 is made up of 17 amino acids. Germline V gene sequence: CDR1 SGHKS, CDR2 YYEKEE (reference sequence). After removal of 0 bases from V and 5 bases from J, the junction contained 14 bases not matched to a gene. CDR3 residues: CASSLAPREAGRNEQYF. The CDR3 coding sequence is TGTGCCAGCAGCTTGGCCCCGCGTGAAGCGGGACGTAACGAGCAGTACTTC.

This clone occurred once. This rearrangement joins TRBV28 to TRBJ1-2; 8 nucleotides agree with TRBD1. The germline V gene encodes CDR1 MDHEN and CDR2 SYDVKM. Losses at the gene ends were 8 bases for V and 8 bases for J; bases not matched to a gene: 7. CDR3 length: 12 residues. The CDR3 spells CASFDRGVGYTF. The DNA for the CDR3 is TGTGCCAGCTTTGACAGGGGAGTAGGCTACACCTTC.

The gene calls are TRBV19 and TRBJ2-3; the match to TRBD2 covers 8 bases. The germline CDR1 and CDR2 sequences are LNHDA and SQIVND (reference sequence). Trimming took 3 bases from V and 0 from J; bases not matched to a gene: 5. CDR3 size: 16 residues. CDR3 nucleotides: TGTGCCAGTAGTATGGGCGGGAGGATTAGCACAGATACGCAGTATTTT. It codes for CASSMGGRISTDTQYF.

J is TRBJ2-3 and V is TRBV28; 15 nucleotides align to TRBD2. The V gene end was trimmed by 5 bases and the J gene end by 5 bases; junction bases not matched to a gene: 5. The CDR3 has 16 amino acids. The germline CDR1 and CDR2 sequences are MDHEN and SYDVKM. The CDR3 protein is CASSPGGLAGGDTQYF. The CDR3 DNA sequence: TGTGCCAGCAGTCCGGGGGGACTAGCGGGAGGAGATACGCAGTATTTT.

The chain uses TRBV6-5 and TRBJ1-4; a weak D match, TRBD1 (6 bases). The germline V gene has CDR1 MNHEY and CDR2 SVGAGI. This CDR3 contains 15 residues. Deletions cut 6 bases from V and 4 bases from J, with 15 bases between. CDR3: CASRYSNRDNEKLFF. DNA for the CDR3: TGTGCCAGCAGATATAGCAACAGGGATAATGAAAAACTGTTTTTT.

The CDR3, as DNA: TGTGCCAGCAGTACCGGACTAGGTAGTAAGACCCAGTACTTC. Translating gives CASSTGLGSKTQYF. The chain carries TRBV6-5 and TRBJ2-5; 7 nucleotides align to TRBD2. The CDR3 runs 14 residues. With 5 bases clipped from V and 6 bases from J, the junction kept 9 bases outside the gene matches. Per germline, CDR1 MNHEY and CDR2 SVGAGI.

CDR3 amino acids: CASGSRVYGRAAYEQYF. The CDR3 region has the DNA TGTGCCAGCGGTAGTAGGGTTTACGGCAGGGCAGCCTACGAGCAGTACTTC. The chain recombines TRBV21-1 with TRBJ2-7; the table's D call TRBD1 went unverified against the DNA. TRBV21-1 is noted as a pseudogene. This CDR3 has 17 residues.

This chain joins TRBV12-3 or TRBV12-4 and TRBJ2-7, with 7 bases lining up with TRBD2. The CDR3 extends over 13 amino acids. J gave up 1 base and V 8 bases, and 5 bases lay outside the gene matches. The CDR3 protein is CASGRAESYEQYF. The CDR3 DNA follows: TGTGCCAGCGGGAGGGCAGAGTCCTACGAGCAGTACTTC.

This chain connects TRBV2 to TRBJ2-3, with 7 bases identical to TRBD2. Germline V CDR1 and CDR2: SNHLY, FYNNEI. The CDR3 has 15 amino acids. V lost 3 bases and J lost 2; bases outside the gene matches: 5. The CDR3 is CASSESSGYTDTQYF. The DNA for the CDR3 is TGTGCCAGCAGTGAGTCTAGCGGATACACAGATACGCAGTATTTT.

The J gene is TRBJ1-1, the V gene TRBV5-8; tentatively, D is TRBD1 (6 bases). Trimming cost V 7 bases and J 3 bases, with 22 bases left between them. The germline V gene has CDR1 SGHTS and CDR2 YDEGEE. The CDR3 contains 16 residues. This chain's CDR3 is CASPDSFPKADTEAFF. CDR3 nucleotide sequence: TGTGCCAGCCCGGACAGTTTCCCGAAGGCCGACACTGAAGCTTTCTTT.

The chain uses TRBV29-1 and TRBJ2-1, with TRBD2 as a possible D gene (5 bases). There are 13 residues in the CDR3. Germline values: CDR1 SQVTM, CDR2 ANQGSEA. V was clipped by 0 bases and J by 12 bases, with 15 bases between them. As DNA, the CDR3 is TGCAGCGTTGAAGATCTTGGACTGGCTAGGCAGTTCTTC. Translated, it gives CSVEDLGLARQFF.